This record concerns one TCR beta chain sequence. The data were taken from a study of blood T cell repertoires in COVID-19. Study overall: The samples span acute and convalescent COVID-19 from the United States, Italy and Spain.

V lost 5 bases to trimming and J lost 0 bases; unmatched junction nucleotides: 3. This CDR3 has 15 amino acids. In germline, CDR1 is SGHNT, CDR2 YENEEA. Participants' reported clinical history set cohort assignment. Two negative PCRs, clearance, or symptom resolution characterized the recovered Cohort 3 donors. This table comes from immunoSEQ multiplex PCR, and its TCRdb copy is limited to in-frame clones, with some not included. The data contain around 300,000 clones, around 90% of them singletons. The rearrangement joins TRBV11-3 to TRBJ2-7; 11 bases agree with TRBD1. The sequence was collected from a woman in her 30s who had recovered from COVID-19. The specimen sequenced was PBMCs or T cells enriched from blood (not recorded which). CDR3 DNA sequence: TGTGCCAGCAGCCAGGGACAGGGGGGCTCCTACGAGCAGTACTTC. It encodes CASSQGQGGSYEQYF. The entire variable domain, with the rest obtained from reference TRBV11-3 and TRBJ2-7, is as follows: EAGVVQSPRYKIIEKKQPVAFWCNPISGHNTLYWYLQNLGQGPELLIRYENEEAVDDSQLPKDRFSAERLKGVDSTLKIQPAELGDSAVYLCASSQGQGGSYEQYFGPGTRLTVT.